This T cell receptor beta chain comes out of a study of cytomegalovirus exposure and HLA in healthy donors. The CDR3 loop spans 14 amino acids. Germline V CDR1 and CDR2: SNHLY, FYNNEI. V dropped 6 bases and J dropped 4; count of bases not matched to a gene: 4. The PCR had 60 Vbeta and 13 Jbeta primers. Sequencing used immunoSEQ multiplex PCR; TCRdb keeps in-frame clones, though not all of them. The table records 75,000 to 90,000 clones, roughly three quarters of them present only once. The chain employs TRBV2 and TRBJ1-2; TRBD1 aligns across 11 bases. The specimen sequenced was PBMCs. The TCR originated in a woman aged 40-49 years in good health and CMV-seropositive. The CDR3 sequence is CASRIGQGAYGYTF. The CDR3 coding sequence is TGTGCCAGCAGAATCGGACAGGGGGCCTATGGCTACACCTTC.